This TCR beta chain was retrieved from a study of blood T cell repertoires in COVID-19. Looking at the study overall: The origin of the acute and convalescent COVID-19 samples was the United States, Italy and Spain. In each case, the material was cDNA or gDNA derived from T cells, B-cell-depleted T cells, or PBMCs.

Methods used by the authors: Using reference gene primer amplification, nucleated cell counts were estimated. Method: immunoSEQ multiplex PCR; TCRdb's copy keeps in-frame clones and lacks some. That table gives V, J and clone size, and the DNA gave D and trimming. The sample records about 230,000 clones, around 83% being singletons. The sample consisted of peripheral blood. This sequence originates from a woman in her forties or fifties with acute or convalescent COVID-19.

CDR3 amino acids: CASSMRGSSGNTIYF. The CDR3 coding sequence is TGTGCCAGTAGTATGAGAGGGAGCTCTGGAAACACCATATATTTT. The chain employs TRBV19 and TRBJ1-3; D is uncertain. Trimming took 3 bases from V and 0 from J, leaving 9 bases between them. This CDR3 contains 15 residues. Germline CDR1 is LNHDA and CDR2 is SQIVND (reference sequence).